One T cell receptor (beta chain) is described in this entry. The germline V gene has CDR1 SQVTM and CDR2 ANQGSEA. The CDR3 has 13 residues. With V trimmed by 6 bases and J by 3 bases, 5 bases remained unmatched. TCRdb itself ran the 5' RACE reads through MiXCR, one entry per CDR3 protein. The sample has 250,000 to 350,000 distinct CDR3 sequences, roughly 16% seen once. The entry originates in a study of T-cell memory formation after mild COVID-19. The sequence came from a young man who had mild COVID-19 (a few samples of this study predate the infection). Cell type and time point are not known. The V and J genes are TRBV29-1 and TRBJ2-7, with TRBD1 identical over 10 bases. The sample taken for sequencing was PBMCs or a T cell subset sorted from them (not recorded which). This CDR3 is CSVATGGLYEQYF. For the CDR3, the DNA is TGCAGCGTCGCGACAGGGGGCCTCTACGAGCAGTACTTC.